This T cell receptor (beta chain) was identified in a study of Graves' ophthalmopathy and Graves' hyperthyroidism (dated by TCRdb to the late 2010s). Regarding the complete study: Peripheral blood was collected before any treatment was given, at the time of initial diagnosis. The study used TCR beta repertoire signatures to distinguish Graves' ophthalmopathy from Graves' hyperthyroidism and to predict progression to ophthalmopathy. In total, 135 blood samples were TCR-sequenced: around 42 ophthalmopathy, some 75 hyperthyroidism and 17 hyperthyroidism-to-ophthalmopathy patients. A discovery set of 90 to 100 patients (around 40 ophthalmopathy, 55 to 65 stable hyperthyroidism) was enrolled to explore V-J signatures distinguishing ophthalmopathy from hyperthyroidism. An independent validation cohort comprised some 19 hyperthyroidism patients and 15 to 17 patients who later progressed from hyperthyroidism to ophthalmopathy. In over 5 hyperthyroidism patients, the T-cell repertoire of thyroid tissue was compared with the T-cell repertoire of blood. After sampling, hyperthyroidism patients received methimazole starting at 30 mg daily, and ophthalmopathy patients received high-dose intravenous methylprednisolone. The 95 to 100 discovery patients were randomly split 7:3 into training and test sets.

This clonotype appeared many times. Its antigen target is currently unknown. Base qualities are missing; no much larger clone stands one base away. For repertoire sequencing, TCR beta CDR3 regions were amplified from RNA transcripts. A first-round RT-PCR used HTBI primers with the Qiagen OneStep RT-PCR kit, followed by a second-round multiplex PCR, size selection and purification. Libraries were sequenced paired-end with 100 bp reads on an Illumina HiSeq2000. The study's own analysis went as follows. SOAPnuke was used to process the reads, throwing out any read that had adapters, had uncalled bases, had a mean Phred below 15, or lacked an exact constant-primer or identifier match. High-quality paired reads were merged with COPE v1.2.5. Each unique nucleotide sequence was defined as a clonotype, and clonotypes were aligned to IMGT TRB V, D and J references with MiTCR v1.1. The analysis was limited to V-J combinations with a frequency above 0.0001, which together covered roughly 99% of the repertoires. A TCR clonal expansion and chaos score per V-J combination was defined as the ratio of F50 clonal expansion to chaos observed in the TCRdist matrix. Welch's t-statistics and random forest were used to narrow the features down to 13 V-J combinations, which were then fed into a naive Bayes classifier. The similarity between thyroid and blood repertoires was quantified using the Morisita-Horn index. TCRdb reanalyzed the raw reads on its own, using fastp at Q25 for trimming and MiXCR for clone calling, and kept in-frame beta chains. Every entry covers one CDR3 protein and lists the most common genes and DNA from its rows. The V and J calls here are based on TCRdb, not the publication. For this sample the table gives 200,000 to 250,000 distinct CDR3 sequences, of which approximately 29% were detected only once. 9.1% of the sample goes to the ten largest clones.

The ophthalmopathy patients had moderately to severely active disease, with a Clinical Activity Score of 3 or higher, a NOSPECS grade of 4 or higher, and a disease duration of less than 3 months. Patients with other autoimmune diseases, uncontrolled infections, pregnancy or lactation were excluded. Clinical symptoms, serum thyroxine, TRAb, thyroid ultrasound and orbital computed tomography formed the basis of the diagnosis. PBMCs were isolated from approximately 10 ml of fresh peripheral blood by Ficoll-Paque density gradient centrifugation. Total RNA was extracted using Trizol reagent, and RNA quality was checked on an Agilent 2100 Bioanalyzer. Taken from cysteine to phenylalanine, the CDR3 has 15 residues. Only the CDR3 part of the read is kept: 45 bases, read in frame from the first base. Compared with germline, V lacks 3 bases and J lacks 3 bases; bases without a gene match: 6. Taken from the germline V gene, the CDR1 and CDR2 loops are MDHEN and SYDVKM.

The research as a whole found: Sample size was not predetermined statistically, and investigators were not blinded to group allocation. Most expanded thyroid clonotypes with a frequency above 0.001 also appeared in blood, which suggests that blood repertoires may reflect the immune response in the thyroid. In validation, the model predicted ophthalmopathy progression with 70.59% sensitivity and 72.22% specificity; 12 predicted patients were CT-confirmed with GO in a median of approximately 6.2 months. In cross-validation, the 13-signature model distinguished ophthalmopathy from stable hyperthyroidism with 85% to 90% sensitivity and around 81% specificity, and in the test set the corresponding values were approximately 80% and 68%.

The rearrangement joined TRBV28 to TRBJ2-5, and 8 junctional nucleotides match TRBD2. The sequenced material came from peripheral blood. The receptor was isolated from a man aged 45-65 years with Graves' ophthalmopathy. Donor details come from another sample of the same person, matched by shared clones. At the DNA level, the sequence is TGTGCCAGCAGTTTCCTTTCCGGGAGGGAAGAGACCCAGTACTTC. This encodes CASSFLSGREETQYF.